The 6 T cell receptor beta chains in this list originate from one sample, sequenced in a study of cytomegalovirus exposure and HLA in healthy donors. PCR primers comprised 60 Vbeta and 13 Jbeta primers. TCRdb's copy holds only in-frame clones and misses some; the assay was immunoSEQ multiplex PCR. Counted here are roughly 120,000 clones, less than 80% occurring once; the ten biggest clones make up 7.7%. Sequenced sample: PBMCs. These receptors all come from a woman aged 45 to 65 in good health and CMV-seropositive.

V is TRBV4-2 and J is TRBJ2-5, with 7 bases aligning to TRBD2. V gave up 4 bases and J gave up 5 bases; unmatched junction bases: 10. Germline CDR1 LGHNA, CDR2 YNFKEQ. CDR3 size: 15 residues. This CDR3 reads CASSPRDGGRETQYF. CDR3 DNA: TGTGCCAGCAGCCCTCGGGACGGGGGGAGGGAGACCCAGTACTTC.

V gene TRBV5-4 combines with J gene TRBJ1-5, with TRBD1 as a possible D gene (6 bases). The ends were cut back, 1 base at V and 7 bases at J, with 15 bases in the middle. From germline, CDR1 is SGHNT and CDR2 YYREEE (reference sequence). The CDR3 sequence is 15 residues long. Written as DNA, the CDR3 is TGTGCCAGCAGCTTGACAAGCCAGGGGAAACAGCCCCAGCATTTT. Its translation: CASSLTSQGKQPQHF.

CDR3 in DNA: TGTGCCAGCAGCTTAGGACTCAGCTCTGGAAACACCATATATTTT. Encoded protein: CASSLGLSSGNTIYF. The chain couples TRBV7-9 to TRBJ1-3; no reliable D call. The V and J ends lost 1 base and 0 bases respectively, with 7 bases between them. Germline V gene sequence: CDR1 SEHNR, CDR2 FQNEAQ (reference sequence). This CDR3 spans 15 amino acids. Full variable domain (missing parts from reference TRBV7-9 and TRBJ1-3): DTGVSQNPRHKITKRGQNVTFRCDPISEHNRLYWYRQTLGQGPEFLTYFQNEAQLEKSRLLSDRFSAERPKGSFSTLEIQRTEQGDSAMYLCASSLGLSSGNTIYFGEGSWLTVV.

This clone appeared once. The rearrangement uses TRBV7-8 and TRBJ2-5; 8 bases match TRBD2. The end of the DNA aligns better with TRBJ2-7, so the J call may be wrong. This CDR3 has 13 amino acids. CDR1 and CDR2 (germline): SGHVS, FQNEAQ. The CDR3 sequence: CASSLLRGGEQYF. CDR3 nucleotides: TGTGCCAGCAGCTTACTACGGGGGGGCGAGCAGTACTTC.

The chain carries TRBV18 and TRBJ2-5; D possibly corresponds to TRBD2 (5 bases). The CDR3 has 14 amino acids. Germline V gene sequence: CDR1 KGHSH, CDR2 LQKENI. V dropped 0 bases and J dropped 2 bases, with 7 bases sitting between them. The CDR3 loop reads CASSPPSGQETQYF. The CDR3 coding sequence is TGTGCCAGCTCACCACCCAGCGGACAAGAGACCCAGTACTTC.

V gene TRBV5-4 combines with J gene TRBJ2-5; TRBD2 matches at 10 bases. Trimming cost V 5 bases and J 1 base; bases outside gene matches: 8. Germline CDR1 SGHNT, CDR2 YYREEE (reference sequence). The CDR3 spans 16 residues. CDR3 region: CASSSTSGPTQETQYF. Written as DNA, the CDR3 is TGTGCCAGCAGTTCGACTAGCGGGCCTACCCAAGAGACCCAGTACTTC.